A selection of T cell receptor beta chains follows, all from one sample in a study of cytomegalovirus exposure and HLA in healthy donors. The method was immunoSEQ multiplex PCR; TCRdb's version includes in-frame clones alone and lacks a portion of them. This table has 150,000 to 200,000 clones, about 59% appearing once. Sequencing input: PBMCs. The receptors derive from a man aged 40-49 years in good health and CMV-seronegative. The CDR3 runs from the conserved cysteine through the conserved F or W. The D gene is left open where the match is weak. Clone size, where shown, is once, few, many, or a class for clones that have expanded.

TRBJ2-7	.	TRBV10-1	.	TGCGCCAGCAGTGAGGACAGGGAGACCCAGGAGGGATACGAGCAGTACTTC	CASSEDRETQEGYEQYF
TRBJ2-1	TRBD2	TRBV29-1	few	TGCAGCGTTGAATCTGATAGGGCTAGCGGGAGGCGGGAGCAGTTCTTC	CSVESDRASGRREQFF
TRBJ1-1	TRBD1	TRBV7-9	once	TGTGCCAGCAGCATCCGGGACAGGAACACTGAAGCTTTCTTT	CASSIRDRNTEAFF
TRBJ1-5	TRBD1	TRBV7-2	.	TGTGCCAGCAGCCCACGGACAGGGGTGGATCAGCCCCAGCATTTT	CASSPRTGVDQPQHF
TRBJ1-4	.	TRBV28	few	TGTGCCAGCCTCCCATTCAATCAGGGTGTAACTAATGAAAAACTGTTTTTT	CASLPFNQGVTNEKLFF
TRBJ2-5	TRBD2	TRBV4-1	.	TGCGCCAGCAGCCCCGGACTAGCGGGGGGTTGGTTGGAGACCCAGTACTTC	CASSPGLAGGWLETQYF
TRBJ1-2	.	TRBV7-3	once	TGTGCCAGCAGCTTAAAGTCAGACTATGGCTACACCTTC	CASSLKSDYGYTF
TRBJ2-7	.	TRBV6-5	.	TGTGCCAGCAGTTACTCGCAGGGATCGGGCGAGCAGTACTTC	CASSYSQGSGEQYF
TRBJ1-2	.	TRBV7-8	.	TGTGCCAGCAGCTGGACACAGGGAAACTATGGCTACACCTTC	CASSWTQGNYGYTF
TRBJ2-5	.	TRBV5-4	.	TGTGCCAGCAGCTCCGGGACTCTCCAAGAGACCCAGTACTTC	CASSSGTLQETQYF
TRBJ2-5	.	TRBV5-6	.	TGTGCCAGCAGCTTCTATCCCCCAGAGACCCAGTACTTC	CASSFYPPETQYF
TRBJ2-2	TRBD2	TRBV2	.	TGTGCCAGCAGTGGGACTAGCGGATTCACCGGGGAGCTGTTTTTT	CASSGTSGFTGELFF
TRBJ1-1	TRBD1	TRBV7-9	few	TGTTCCAGCAGCTTACGGGAGGGGGCCGGGTACACTGAAGCTTTCTTT	CSSSLREGAGYTEAFF
TRBJ2-5	.	TRBV19	once	TGTGCCAGTAGCCTTAGGAGGGCTGGGGGGGAGACCCAGTACTTC	CASSLRRAGGETQYF
TRBJ1-2	TRBD1	TRBV28	.	TGTGCCGCACAGACAGGGAAGGAGCATGGCTACACCTTC	CAAQTGKEHGYTF
TRBJ2-3	TRBD2	TRBV6-1	few	TGTGCCAGCAGTGTCCTTACGGGGGCTAGCGGGGCGGGGGATACGCAGTATTTT	CASSVLTGASGAGDTQYF
TRBJ2-7	TRBD2	TRBV5-6	.	TGTGCCAGCAGCTTGGGATGGGGCGGGAGAGCCGAGCAGTACTTC	CASSLGWGGRAEQYF